These T cell receptor beta chains were read from a single sample in a study of fetal regulatory T cell absence and autoimmunity. Clones were read by immunoSEQ multiplex PCR, and TCRdb kept only the in-frame ones, dropping some. The sample lists more than 90,000 clones, around 72% seen once, with roughly 2% in the top ten. The sequenced sample consisted of pancreas tissue. The origin of the receptors is a male donor with IPEX syndrome. Each CDR3 is given without its conserved first and last residue. Each record gives: V gene, CDR3 protein.

>TRBV25-1
ASSEWGQGTEAF
>TRBV6-5
AGTIGPLH
>TRBV9
ASKGPSRTYEQY
>TRBV5-4
ASSPPASGNHEQY
>TRBV5-6
ASSFYNEQF
>TRBV6-6
ASSYRSSGNTIY
>TRBV14
ASSQGGTGQPQH
>TRBV11-3
ASRSADSYNSPLH
>TRBV4-3
ASSQDWDQPYEQY
>TRBV27
ATRVTGQGSLNEQF
>TRBV12-5
ASGLGGDNEQF
>TRBV13
ASSFLSQETQY
>TRBV7-2
ASSLGGDQPQH
>TRBV21-1
ASSKVESSHEQY
>TRBV7-9
ASSEGTSMY
>TRBV5-3
ARSLRGENETQY
>TRBV27
ASSLFSGRADTQY
>TRBV5-4
ASSLSGDTEAF
>TRBV7-9
ASSPFGAGNTIY
>TRBV6-1
ASSDRVAGNPTDTQY
>TRBV21-1
ASNLTVRRRGGQPQH
>TRBV6-6
ASSYSGEFTYEQY
>TRBV5-4
ASSVGDRSTDTQY
>TRBV2
ASSEILAGGNQPQH
>TRBV29-1
SVSGGNPEAF
>TRBV5-4
ASSLWTGITDTQY
>TRBV7-9
ASSVIEAF
>TRBV5-4
ASSLIGDSETQY
>TRBV19
ASSIGGRTDTQY
>TRBV6-1
ASSVMWELF
>TRBV6-4
ASSNGYRGEAF
>TRBV7-9
ASSLGARQPQH
>TRBV5-5
ASSPAVDGSEAF
>TRBV6-1
ASYRTGELF
>TRBV4-2
ASRGADYGYT
>TRBV12-5
ASGLVLGKAGGLGNEQF
>TRBV19
ASGTSGETQY
>TRBV2
ASSGLGDNSPLH
>TRBV7-2
ASSLAQGANYGYT
>TRBV4-1
ASSQGHQETQY
>TRBV10-3
APRRTDLTYEQY
>TRBV27
ASSFGPRGVTGELF
>TRBV7-2
ASSLGRGGGTQY
>TRBV5-1
ASSPYRGDGYT
>TRBV7-9
ASSSTSASGELF
>TRBV7-9
ASSLDPGSDEQY
>TRBV10-3
AISEDRDEQY